The next 27 T cell receptor delta chains were all read from a single sample in a study of gamma-delta T cells after stem cell transplantation. TCRdb re-called the RT-PCR reads with CATT. The sample has fewer than 2,500 delta-chain clones; under 55% are singletons. The material sequenced was gamma-delta T cells. The receptor source for this set is a human donor. It is not recorded whose cells these are; they may come from a transplant donor.

Turning to this clone: The junction differs from germline at one of its ends, possibly a read error. The chain links TRDV2 to TRDJ1, with TRDD3 identical over 12 bases. CDR1 and CDR2 (germline): GEAIGNYY, EKD. The CDR3 is made up of 18 amino acids. CDR3 nucleotide sequence: TGTGCCTGTGAATCTGTTACTGGGGGATACCCGTACACCGATAAACCCATCTTT. Encoded protein: CACESVTGGYPYTDKPIF.

Points on this clone: Being one base from a much bigger clone, this may be a read error. The CDR3 nucleotides read TGTGCCTGTGACACCGCGGGACCACGAACCGATAACCTCATCTTT. Its translation is CACDTAGPRTDNLIF. The chain links TRDV2 to TRDJ1; D unresolved. Germline CDR1 and CDR2: GEAIGNYY and EKD. The length of the CDR3 is 15 residues.

Turning to this clone: This likely came from a read error, as a far larger clone is one base away. Distinct nucleotide sequences in the sample also encode this CDR3. This rearrangement joins TRDV2 to TRDJ1; D call uncertain. The CDR3 contains 15 residues. CDR1 and CDR2 from the germline V gene are GEAIGNYY and EKD. CDR3 nucleotides: TGTGCCTGCGACACCGTGGGTCAACACACCGATAAACTCATCTTT. Its protein product is CACDTVGQHTDKLIF.

This clone was seen a few times. One junction end disagrees with the germline gene, perhaps due to a read error. Other DNA sequences in the sample encode the same CDR3. This chain links TRDV2 with TRDJ1, with a tentative D call TRDD2 (7 bases). The germline gives CDR1 GEAIGNYY, CDR2 EKD. The CDR3 is 21 residues long. Here the CDR3 reads CACDTVPTGRILLQYTDKLIF. The CDR3 DNA follows: TGTGCCTGTGACACCGTTCCTACGGGCAGGATACTCCTTCAGTACACTGATAAACTCATCTTT.

This clone was seen once. The junction does not match germline at one end; this may be a read error. The CDR3 DNA reads TGTGCCTGTGACTTACTGGGGGCTAAGAGCGATAACCTCATCTTT. Translating it yields CACDLLGAKSDNLIF. The chain couples TRDV2 to TRDJ1; 8 bases are a match to TRDD3. This CDR3 region has 15 residues. CDR1 and CDR2 from the germline V gene are GEAIGNYY and EKD.

On this clone: A read error is likely here: a far larger clone is one base away. Other nucleotide sequences in the sample specify the same CDR3. The chain combines TRDV2 with TRDJ1, with 8 bases lining up with TRDD3. Per the germline V gene, CDR1 is GEAIGNYY and CDR2 is EKD. V lost 3 bases, J lost 0 bases, and 8 bases stayed unmatched. This CDR3 spans 16 amino acids. In nucleotides, the CDR3 is TGTGCCTGTGACGGCTTACTGGGGGCAAACACCGATAAACTCATCTTT. Its translation: CACDGLLGANTDKLIF.

This clone was picked up a small number of times. A read error may be the cause here, since a much bigger clone is one base away. The rearrangement joins TRDV2 to TRDJ1; no reliable D call. The germline V gene encodes CDR1 GEAIGNYY and CDR2 EKD. The length of the CDR3 is 15 residues. CDR3 protein: CACDTLGTSGDNLIF. The CDR3 bases are TGTGCCTGTGACACGTTGGGAACCTCGGGCGATAACCTCATCTTT.

This clone is categorized as large. The chain combines TRDV2 with TRDJ1; 11 bases line up with TRDD3. This CDR3 has 16 residues. The V gene's germline CDR1 is GEAIGNYY and CDR2 EKD. With V trimmed by 0 bases and J by 2 bases, 4 bases remained unmatched. DNA for the CDR3: TGTGCCTGTGACACCGTATGGGGGATACGGACCGATAAACTCATCTTT. It is translated as CACDTVWGIRTDKLIF.

This chain uses TRDV2 with TRDJ1; the D gene is possibly TRDD3 (5 bases). V was shortened by 1 base and J by 0 bases, with 14 bases between the two germline ends. Germline V gene lookup returns CDR1 GEAIGNYY and CDR2 EKD. The CDR3 has 16 residues. Written as DNA, the CDR3 is TGTGCCTGTGACACGATAATTACGGATAACACCGATAAACTCATCTTT. Protein sequence: CACDTIITDNTDKLIF.

The chain joins TRDV2 to TRDJ1, with 11 bases lining up with TRDD3. The CDR3 consists of 17 residues. Losses at the gene ends were 3 bases for V and 0 bases for J; bases not matched to a gene: 8. Germline V gives CDR1 GEAIGNYY, CDR2 EKD. The CDR3 coding sequence is TGTGCCTGTGACGATCTTGGGGGATACGCGGACACCGATAAACTCATCTTT. Its protein product is CACDDLGGYADTDKLIF.

Worth noting for this clone: Given a much more abundant clone one base away, this may be a read error. The same CDR3 can be traced to other DNA sequences in this sample. The chain combines TRDV2 with TRDJ3; 8 bases line up with TRDD3. Germline assignment: CDR1 GEAIGNYY and CDR2 EKD. This CDR3 has 19 amino acids. The CDR3 coding sequence is TGTGCCTGTGACACCGCTGGGGGACTCCACTCCTGGGACACCCGACAAATGTTTTTC. This translates into CACDTAGGLHSWDTRQMFF.

On this clone: An end of the junction differs from the germline gene, which may be a read error. The rearrangement links TRDV2 to TRDJ1; tentative D call: TRDD2 (7 bases). The CDR3 runs to 21 residues. Germline values: CDR1 GEAIGNYY, CDR2 EKD. CDR3 nucleotide sequence: TGTGCCTGTGACGCCGTTCCTACGGGCAGGATACTCCTTCAGTACACTGATAAACTCATCTTT. This codes for CACDAVPTGRILLQYTDKLIF.

This clone was seen more than once but under ten times. The chain links TRDV2 to TRDJ1, with TRDD3 matching 7 bases. CDR3 length: 18 residues. CDR1 GEAIGNYY and CDR2 EKD come from the germline V gene. The V and J ends lost 1 base and 4 bases, in that order; junction bases with no gene match: 17. The DNA of the CDR3 is TGTGCCTGTGACACACTGGGGCCTGAGGAATTTGTGGACGATAAACTCATCTTT. Residues: CACDTLGPEEFVDDKLIF.

In this sample, this clone is large. This rearrangement joins TRDV2 to TRDJ1; the D is unclear. Germline-derived CDR1 and CDR2 are GEAIGNYY and EKD. The V end lost 0 bases, the J end lost 2 bases, and 9 bases lay between the germline ends. This CDR3 has 14 amino acids. CDR3 loop: CACDTVSSTDKLIF. DNA of the CDR3: TGTGCCTGTGACACCGTTTCAAGTACCGATAAACTCATCTTT.

This clone is termed medium-sized. This chain joins TRDV2 and TRDJ1; TRDD3 agrees at 8 bases. Germline V gene lookup returns CDR1 GEAIGNYY and CDR2 EKD. The CDR3 sequence is 17 residues long. The ends lost 0 bases at V and 3 bases at J; junction bases unmatched: 11. CDR3 sequence: CACDTVNGGSPPDKLIF. In DNA, the CDR3 is TGTGCCTGTGACACCGTGAATGGGGGATCTCCCCCCGATAAACTCATCTTT.

This clone is large within its sample. Other DNA sequences in this specimen translate into the identical CDR3. The chain carries TRDV2 and TRDJ1; TRDD3 aligns across 8 bases. The germline V gene encodes CDR1 GEAIGNYY and CDR2 EKD. Losses at the gene ends were 2 bases for V and 0 bases for J; bases not matched to a gene: 7. This CDR3 contains 16 residues. The CDR3 nucleotides read TGTGCCTGTGACATGATGGGGATACTAAACACCGATAAACTCATCTTT. Its translation is CACDMMGILNTDKLIF.

By frequency in the sample, this clone is large. This chain connects TRDV2 to TRDJ1; 13 positions agree with TRDD3. Per the germline V gene, CDR1 is GEAIGNYY and CDR2 is EKD. V shed 3 bases and J 0 bases; nucleotides not matched to a gene: 15. The CDR3 sequence is 20 residues long. CDR3 loop: CACDPLLGDTGVKYTDKLIF. CDR3 in DNA: TGTGCCTGTGACCCCCTACTGGGGGATACGGGTGTGAAGTACACCGATAAACTCATCTTT.

This clone was seen only a few times. The chain has TRDV2 and TRDJ1; 7 bases agree with TRDD3. The CDR3 totals 18 residues. Germline trimming cut 3 bases from V and 0 bases from J; bases unmatched to any gene: 15. Germline loops: CDR1 GEAIGNYY, CDR2 EKD. DNA for the CDR3: TGTGCCTGTGACGGGGTTGGTGGGGGAAATCAGTACACCGATAAACTCATCTTT. This codes for CACDGVGGGNQYTDKLIF.

This clone was seen a few times. This chain uses TRDV2 with TRDJ1; the match to TRDD3 covers 10 bases. V lost 1 base, J lost 0 bases, and 10 bases stayed unmatched. Germline V CDR1 and CDR2: GEAIGNYY, EKD. The CDR3 runs to 18 residues. DNA for the CDR3: TGTGCCTGTGACACGCTTACTGGGGGATCCCTCTACACCGATAAACTCATCTTT. It translates to CACDTLTGGSLYTDKLIF.

By sample share, this clone is large. The same CDR3 also results from other DNA sequences found in this sample. This rearrangement joins TRDV2 to TRDJ3, with TRDD3 identical over 9 bases. V lost 4 bases and J lost 2; bases outside the gene matches: 11. The CDR3 totals 19 residues. Germline lookup yields CDR1 GEAIGNYY and CDR2 EKD. CDR3 in amino acids: CACDTVTGGRPWDTRQMFF. As DNA, the CDR3 is TGTGCCTGTGATACCGTTACTGGGGGAAGGCCCTGGGACACCCGACAGATGTTTTTC.

Notes on this clone: This probably arose from a read error, given a far larger clone one base away. The chain carries TRDV2 and TRDJ1, with 9 bases lining up with TRDD3. CDR3 size: 16 residues. The V and J ends lost 3 bases and 0 bases, in that order; junction bases with no gene match: 7. Germline CDR1 GEAIGNYY, CDR2 EKD. This CDR3 reads CACDRLLGENTDKLIF. DNA of the CDR3: TGTGCCTGTGACCGCTTACTGGGGGAAAACACCGATAAACTCATCTTT.

This clone occurred a few times. The V and J genes are TRDV2 and TRDJ3; 13 bases are shared with TRDD3. Trimming took 2 bases from V and 0 from J; bases not matched to a gene: 6. Germline CDR1 is GEAIGNYY and CDR2 is EKD. The CDR3 has 20 residues. CDR3 nucleotide sequence: TGTGCCTGTGACAAAGTACTGGGGGATACGCTCTCCTGGGACACCCGACAGATGTTTTTC. Its translation is CACDKVLGDTLSWDTRQMFF.

As concerns this clone: The junction departs from the called germline gene at one end, perhaps through a read error. This chain uses TRDV2 with TRDJ3; 9 bases agree with TRDD3. The length of the CDR3 is 21 residues. CDR1 is GEAIGNYY and CDR2 is EKD in the germline V gene. CDR3 nucleotide sequence: TGTGCCTGTGACGCCATCGTACTGGGGGACCTGGGGCCCTGGGACACCCGACAAATGTTTTTC. Translating it yields CACDAIVLGDLGPWDTRQMFF.

This clone ranks as medium-sized. Other DNA sequences in this specimen translate into the identical CDR3. This chain uses TRDV2 with TRDJ1; D is perhaps TRDD2 (9 bases). Trimming took off 4 bases at V and 0 bases at J, with 35 bases between the two ends. CDR3 length: 22 amino acids. Germline lookup yields CDR1 GEAIGNYY and CDR2 EKD. CDR3 DNA sequence: TGTGCCTGTGAGCCCTTAACCCCTTCCTACGGGACGGCTGGGGGAAACACCGATAAACTCATCTTT. Amino acids: CACEPLTPSYGTAGGNTDKLIF.

In this sample, this clone turned up a few times. This chain joins TRDV2 and TRDJ1; 10 bases line up with TRDD3. The V gene end was trimmed by 2 bases and the J gene end by 0 bases; junction bases not matched to a gene: 11. This CDR3 is 18 amino acids long. Germline V gene lookup returns CDR1 GEAIGNYY and CDR2 EKD. The CDR3 loop reads CACDKLTGGSLYTDKLIF. The CDR3 DNA follows: TGTGCCTGTGACAAGCTTACTGGGGGATCCCTCTACACCGATAAACTCATCTTT.

About this clone itself: A much larger clone is a single base away; this may be a read error. V gene TRDV2 combines with J gene TRDJ1; D is perhaps TRDD3 (5 bases). The CDR3 has 18 residues. Germline CDR1 and CDR2: GEAIGNYY and EKD. V lost 5 bases to trimming and J lost 0 bases, with 24 bases between them. CDR3 DNA: TGTGCCTGTGGCCTTATTACCTTGGGGACACAGTACACCGATAAACTCATCTTT. Encoded protein: CACGLITLGTQYTDKLIF.

This clone has a handful of counts. The V call is TRDV2, the J call TRDJ1; TRDD3 matches 9 bases. Unmatched junction bases numbered 14, after V lost 0 bases and J lost 1 base. This CDR3 is built from 19 residues. Germline assignment: CDR1 GEAIGNYY and CDR2 EKD. The DNA for the CDR3 is TGTGCCTGTGACACCGTCCGAAGGGGATACGGGATCCTCACCGATAAACTCATCTTT. The encoded protein is CACDTVRRGYGILTDKLIF.